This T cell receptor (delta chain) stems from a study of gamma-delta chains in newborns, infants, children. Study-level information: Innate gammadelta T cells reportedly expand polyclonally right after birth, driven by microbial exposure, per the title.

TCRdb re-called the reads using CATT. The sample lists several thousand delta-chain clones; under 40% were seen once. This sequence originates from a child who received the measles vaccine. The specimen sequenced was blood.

CDR3 nucleotides: TGTGCTCTTGGGGAACTATTTCCCGACTGGGGGATACACGGCCGGGGGACCGATAAACTCATCTTT. Amino acid sequence: CALGELFPDWGIHGRGTDKLIF. V and J are TRDV1 and TRDJ1; 12 bases agree with TRDD3. This CDR3 contains 22 residues. Germline values: CDR1 TSWWSYY, CDR2 QGS. J was trimmed by 2 bases and V by 0 bases; bases with no gene match: 19.